This T cell receptor (beta chain) originates from a study of cytomegalovirus exposure and HLA in healthy donors. Study-wide results and limits: Several V segments, TRBV6-2 and TRBV6-3 among them, could not be told apart and were dropped. Reports described diagnosis of cytomegalovirus status by the classifier as highly specific and sensitive. Presence/absence analyses took donor sequencing depth as roughly uniform. What a later analysis reportedly showed was that an Asian-associated ancestry cluster had fewer N-insertions than the roughly 670-donor mean.

The PCR was carried out with 60 Vbeta primers and 13 Jbeta primers. Sequencing used immunoSEQ multiplex PCR; TCRdb keeps in-frame clones, though not all of them. This table has 95,000 to 150,000 clones, 70% to 80% appearing once. In regard to this clone: Its antigen is currently unknown.

Germline loops: CDR1 PRHDT, CDR2 FYEKMQ (reference sequence). Trimming cost V 0 bases and J 6 bases; bases outside gene matches: 8. This CDR3 is built from 17 residues. This TCR was recovered from a man aged 40-49 years in good health and CMV-seronegative. The source material was PBMCs. This rearrangement joins TRBV13 to TRBJ1-6, with TRBD1 identical over 7 bases. CDR3 loop: CASSLGLSDRANSPLHF. The CDR3 DNA sequence: TGTGCCAGCAGCTTAGGCCTCTCCGACAGGGCTAATTCACCCCTCCACTTT.